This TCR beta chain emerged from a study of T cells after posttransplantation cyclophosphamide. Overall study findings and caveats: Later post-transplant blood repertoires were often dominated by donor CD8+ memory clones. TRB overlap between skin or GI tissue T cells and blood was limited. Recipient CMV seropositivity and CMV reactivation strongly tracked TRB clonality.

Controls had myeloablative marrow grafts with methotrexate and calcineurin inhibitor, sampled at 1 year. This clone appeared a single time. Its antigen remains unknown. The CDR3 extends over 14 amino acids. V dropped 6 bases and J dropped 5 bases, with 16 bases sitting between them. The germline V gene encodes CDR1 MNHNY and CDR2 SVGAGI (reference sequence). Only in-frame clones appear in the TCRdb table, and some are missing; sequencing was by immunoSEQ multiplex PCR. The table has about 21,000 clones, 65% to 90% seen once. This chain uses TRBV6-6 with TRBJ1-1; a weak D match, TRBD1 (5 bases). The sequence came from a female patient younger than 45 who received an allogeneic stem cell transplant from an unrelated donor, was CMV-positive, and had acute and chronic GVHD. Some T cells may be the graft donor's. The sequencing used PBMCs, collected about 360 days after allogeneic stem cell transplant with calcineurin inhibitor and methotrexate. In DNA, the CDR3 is TGTGCCAGCAGCTTTTCGGGGGTTGGGACTGAAGCTTTCTTT. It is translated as CASSFSGVGTEAFF.